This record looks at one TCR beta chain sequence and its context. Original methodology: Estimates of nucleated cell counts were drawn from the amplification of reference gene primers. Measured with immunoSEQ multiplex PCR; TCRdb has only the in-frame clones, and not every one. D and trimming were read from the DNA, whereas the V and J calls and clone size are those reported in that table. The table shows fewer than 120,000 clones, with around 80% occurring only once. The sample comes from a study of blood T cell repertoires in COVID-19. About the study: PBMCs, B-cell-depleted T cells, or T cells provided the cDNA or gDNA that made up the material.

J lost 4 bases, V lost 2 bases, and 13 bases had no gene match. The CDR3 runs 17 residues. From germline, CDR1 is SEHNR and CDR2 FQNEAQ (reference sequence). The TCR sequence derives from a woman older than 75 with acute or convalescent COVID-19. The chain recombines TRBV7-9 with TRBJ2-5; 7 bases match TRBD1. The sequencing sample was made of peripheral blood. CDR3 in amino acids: CASSLYPGQQGRETQYF. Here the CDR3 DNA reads TGTGCCAGCAGCTTATATCCGGGACAGCAGGGGCGAGAGACCCAGTACTTC.